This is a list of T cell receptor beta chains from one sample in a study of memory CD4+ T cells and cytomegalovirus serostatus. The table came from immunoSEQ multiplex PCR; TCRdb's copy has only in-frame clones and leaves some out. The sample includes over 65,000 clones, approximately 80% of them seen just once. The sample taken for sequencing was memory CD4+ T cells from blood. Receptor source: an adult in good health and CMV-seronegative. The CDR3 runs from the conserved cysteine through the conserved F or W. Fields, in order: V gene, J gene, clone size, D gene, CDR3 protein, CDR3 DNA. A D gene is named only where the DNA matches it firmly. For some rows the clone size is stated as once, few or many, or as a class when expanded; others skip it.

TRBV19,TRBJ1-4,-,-,CASSMAEKLFF,TGTGCCAGTAGTATGGCTGAAAAACTGTTTTTT
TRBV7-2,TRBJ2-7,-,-,CASSSPPYEQYF,TGTGCCAGCAGCTCCCCTCCCTACGAGCAGTACTTC
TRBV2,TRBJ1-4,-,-,CASSELVNEKLFF,TGTGCCAGCAGTGAACTAGTGAATGAAAAACTGTTTTTT
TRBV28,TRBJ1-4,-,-,CASRPLGAGNEKLFF,TGTGCCAGCAGGCCTTTGGGCGCCGGGAATGAAAAACTGTTTTTT
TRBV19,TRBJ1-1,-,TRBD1,CASMEKRGRPMNTEAFF,TGTGCCAGTATGGAGAAGAGGGGGCGCCCAATGAACACTGAAGCTTTCTTT
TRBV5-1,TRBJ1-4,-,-,CASSSSGTRREKLFF,TGCGCCAGCAGCTCGTCCGGGACCAGGAGGGAAAAACTGTTTTTT
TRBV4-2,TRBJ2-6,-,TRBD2,CASSQELRGGSGANVLTF,TGTGCCAGCAGCCAAGAGTTGCGGGGGGGTTCTGGGGCCAACGTCCTGACTTTC
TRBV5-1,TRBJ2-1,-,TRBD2,CASSSGLAGQIPQFF,TGCGCCAGCAGCTCTGGACTAGCGGGGCAAATCCCCCAGTTCTTC
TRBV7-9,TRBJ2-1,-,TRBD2,CASSLDSGGGHNEQFF,TGTGCCAGCAGCTTAGACAGCGGGGGAGGCCACAATGAGCAGTTCTTC
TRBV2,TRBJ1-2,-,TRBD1,CASSERQGASYGYTF,TGTGCCAGCAGTGAAAGGCAGGGGGCTAGCTATGGCTACACCTTC
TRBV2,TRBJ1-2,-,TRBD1,CASSIGQGGYGYTF,TGTGCCAGCAGTATAGGACAGGGGGGGTATGGCTACACCTTC
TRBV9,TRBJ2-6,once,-,CASSVGPVTGANVLTF,TGTGCCAGCAGCGTAGGGCCGGTGACTGGGGCCAACGTCCTGACTTTC
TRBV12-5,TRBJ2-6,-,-,CASGLVLGVGSGANVLTF,TGTGCTAGTGGTTTGGTATTAGGGGTCGGCTCTGGGGCCAACGTCCTGACTTTC
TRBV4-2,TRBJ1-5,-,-,CASSPTMGGNQPQHF,TGTGCCAGCAGCCCCACCATGGGGGGGAATCAGCCCCAGCATTTT
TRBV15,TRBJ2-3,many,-,CATSVRQSDTQYF,TGTGCCACCAGCGTCCGGCAGTCAGATACGCAGTATTTT
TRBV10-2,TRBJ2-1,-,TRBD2,CASSDGLAGGVSWQFF,TGCGCCAGCAGTGATGGACTAGCGGGGGGGGTCTCATGGCAGTTCTTC
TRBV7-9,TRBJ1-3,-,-,CASSPGGDTIYF,TGTGCCAGCAGCCCGGGAGGGGACACCATATATTTT